The source of this TCR beta chain is a study of CD8+ T cells in alopecia areata. About the research overall: Tofacitinib continued for 6 to 18 months and was then withheld for 6 months. Study-level points and caveats: Scalp lesions, especially in alopecia totalis/universalis, had higher clonality than normal scalp. Scalp sequencing also captures normal skin's resident alphabeta T cells.

Investigators isolated RNA and reverse transcribed it into cDNA to act as the sequencing template. The repertoire was sequenced with immunoSEQ multiplex PCR; TCRdb's copy has only in-frame clones and lacks some. The sample lists 150,000 or so clones, about 60% occurring once. The ends were cut back, 2 bases at V and 1 base at J, with 18 bases in the middle. Germline V gives CDR1 GTSNPN, CDR2 SVGIG (reference sequence). CDR3 length: 17 residues. With regard to this clone: Its antigen remains unknown.

The sequence came from a human donor with alopecia areata. The sequenced sample was CD4+ T cells sorted from blood, obtained at week 0. This sequence joins TRBV30 and TRBJ2-4; D call uncertain. The CDR3 coding sequence is TGTGCCTGGAGTAAACCGAATACCGCAGCGGCCAAAAACATTCAGTACTTC. Protein sequence: CAWSKPNTAAAKNIQYF.